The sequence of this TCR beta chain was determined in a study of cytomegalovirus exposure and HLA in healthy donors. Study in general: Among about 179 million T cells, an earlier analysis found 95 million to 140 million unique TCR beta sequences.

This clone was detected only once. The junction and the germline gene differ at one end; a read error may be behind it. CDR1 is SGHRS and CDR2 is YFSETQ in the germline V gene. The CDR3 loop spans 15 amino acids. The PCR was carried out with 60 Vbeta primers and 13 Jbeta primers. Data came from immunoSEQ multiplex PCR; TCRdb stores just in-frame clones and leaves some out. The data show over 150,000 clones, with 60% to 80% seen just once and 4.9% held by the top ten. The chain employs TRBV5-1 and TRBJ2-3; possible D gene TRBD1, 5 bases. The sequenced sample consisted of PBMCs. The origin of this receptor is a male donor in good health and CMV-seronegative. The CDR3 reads CASKGTGQSTNTQYF. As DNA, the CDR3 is TGCGCCAGCAAAGGTACAGGTCAAAGCACAAATACGCAGTATTTT.